This paragraph covers one T cell receptor beta chain sequence. Its antigen remains unidentified. The data were taken from a study of OX40 agonist ivuxolimab in advanced cancers. Study overall: Across the patients, intravenous ivuxolimab was delivered every 2 weeks at 0.01 to 10 mg/kg. Every patient in dose escalation had hepatocellular carcinoma, melanoma, renal cell or head and neck cancer. The eligibility criteria allowed prior anti-PD-1, anti-PD-L1 or anti-CTLA-4 therapy, and under 50% had some.

V lost 7 bases to trimming and J lost 7 bases; unmatched junction nucleotides: 14. Germline V CDR1 and CDR2: LNHDA, SQIVND (reference sequence). This CDR3 is 15 amino acids long. Study results and limitations: Specificity for antigen went undetermined in the expanded peripheral T cells.

Some clones are missing from TCRdb's copy, which holds only in-frame ones; the method was immunoSEQ multiplex PCR. The repertoire holds some 50,000 clones, with 87% as singletons. The sample here was CD4+ or CD8+ T cells sorted from blood, taken in a trial of the OX40 agonist ivuxolimab. The chain uses TRBV19 and TRBJ1-2; TRBD1 matches 8 bases. The receptor's source is an adult with an advanced solid tumor such as melanoma, head and neck, liver or kidney cancer. CDR3 in DNA: TGTGCCAGTATCAAAAACGGACAGGGTTCAGGTGGCTACACCTTC. Amino acids: CASIKNGQGSGGYTF.